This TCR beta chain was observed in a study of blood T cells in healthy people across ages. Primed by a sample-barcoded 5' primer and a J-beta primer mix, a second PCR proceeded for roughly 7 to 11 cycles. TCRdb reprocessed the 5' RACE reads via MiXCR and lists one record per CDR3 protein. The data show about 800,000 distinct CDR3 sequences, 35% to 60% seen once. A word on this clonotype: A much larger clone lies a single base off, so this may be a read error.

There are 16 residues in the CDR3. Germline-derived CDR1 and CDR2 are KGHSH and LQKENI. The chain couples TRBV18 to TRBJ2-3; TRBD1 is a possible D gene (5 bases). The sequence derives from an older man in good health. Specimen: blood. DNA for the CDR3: TGTACCAGCTCACGGCCGACACAGGCTAGCACAGATACGCAGTATTTT. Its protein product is CTSSRPTQASTDTQYF.